This T cell receptor (beta chain) derives from a study of T-cell memory formation after mild COVID-19. TCRdb independently ran MiXCR on the 5' RACE reads; one entry per CDR3 protein. The sample shows more than 150,000 distinct CDR3 sequences, roughly 11% of them seen only once. This clonotype was picked up a small number of times. Germline CDR1 reads LGHNA; CDR2 reads YNFKEQ. The CDR3 length is 14 residues. Trimming pared 1 base from V and 0 bases from J, leaving 5 bases between. V is TRBV4-2 and J is TRBJ2-3; D unclear. The TCR sequence derives from a man between 18 and 35 years old who had mild COVID-19 (a few samples of this study predate the infection). Cell type and time point are not known. The sequenced sample consisted of PBMCs or a T cell subset sorted from them (not recorded which). CDR3 sequence reads: CASSQAASTDTQYF. CDR3 bases: TGTGCCAGCAGCCAAGCCGCTAGCACAGATACGCAGTATTTT.